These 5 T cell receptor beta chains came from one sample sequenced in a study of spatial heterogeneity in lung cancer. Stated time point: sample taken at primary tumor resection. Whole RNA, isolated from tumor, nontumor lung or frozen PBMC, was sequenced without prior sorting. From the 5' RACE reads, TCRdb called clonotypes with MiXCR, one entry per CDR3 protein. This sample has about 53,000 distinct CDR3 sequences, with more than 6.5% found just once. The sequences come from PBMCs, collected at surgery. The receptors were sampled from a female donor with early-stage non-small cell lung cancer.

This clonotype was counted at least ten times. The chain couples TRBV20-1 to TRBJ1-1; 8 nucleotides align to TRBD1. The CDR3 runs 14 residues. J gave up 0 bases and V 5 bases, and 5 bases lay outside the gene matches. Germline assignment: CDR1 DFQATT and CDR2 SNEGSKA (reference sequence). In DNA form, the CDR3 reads TGCAGTGCTCCACAGGGGGGAGTGAACACTGAAGCTTTCTTT. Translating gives CSAPQGGVNTEAFF.

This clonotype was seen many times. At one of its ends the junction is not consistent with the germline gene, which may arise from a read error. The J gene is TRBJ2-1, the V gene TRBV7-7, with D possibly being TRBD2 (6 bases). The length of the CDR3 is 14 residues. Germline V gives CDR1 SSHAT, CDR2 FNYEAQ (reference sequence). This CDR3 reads CASSHLPTGGEQFF. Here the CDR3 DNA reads TGTGCTAGCAGCCACCTTCCTACCGGGGGTGAGCAGTTCTTC.

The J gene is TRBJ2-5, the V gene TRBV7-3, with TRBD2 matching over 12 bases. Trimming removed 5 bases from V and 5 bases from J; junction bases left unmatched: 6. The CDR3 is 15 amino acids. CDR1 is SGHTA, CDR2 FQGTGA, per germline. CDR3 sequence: CASSPTGTSGETQYF. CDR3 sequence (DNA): TGTGCCAGCAGCCCGACCGGGACTAGCGGGGAGACCCAGTACTTC.

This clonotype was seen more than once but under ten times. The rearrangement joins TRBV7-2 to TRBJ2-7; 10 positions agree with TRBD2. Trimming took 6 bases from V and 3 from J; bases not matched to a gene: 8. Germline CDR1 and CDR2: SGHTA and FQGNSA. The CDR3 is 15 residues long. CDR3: CASSDTSGGVYEQYF. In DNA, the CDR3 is TGTGCCAGCAGTGATACGAGCGGGGGGGTCTACGAGCAGTACTTC.

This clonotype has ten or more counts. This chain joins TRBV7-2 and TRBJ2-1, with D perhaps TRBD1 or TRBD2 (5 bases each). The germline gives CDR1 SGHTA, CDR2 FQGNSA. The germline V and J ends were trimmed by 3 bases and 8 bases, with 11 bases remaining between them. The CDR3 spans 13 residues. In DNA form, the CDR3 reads TGTGCCAGCAGCTTTCGAAGGGGAGATGAGCAGTTCTTC. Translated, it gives CASSFRRGDEQFF. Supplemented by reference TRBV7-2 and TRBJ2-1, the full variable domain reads GAGVSQSPSNKVTEKGKDVELRCDPISGHTALYWYRQSLGQGLEFLIYFQGNSAPDKSGLPSDRFSAERTGGSVSTLTIQRTQQEDSAVYLCASSFRRGDEQFFGPGTRLTVL.